Following are 32 T cell receptor beta chains from one sample sequenced in a study of T cells in Graves' hyperthyroidism and ophthalmopathy. The TCR beta CDR3 regions underwent amplification using RNA transcripts as the source. The HTBI primer set served for first-round RT-PCR of the TCR CDR3. TCRdb re-analysed the multiplex PCR reads in MiXCR, keeping a single row per CDR3 protein. Here the sample spans hundreds of thousands of distinct CDR3 sequences, 15% to 17% being singletons. The sample comprised blood. These receptors were collected from a woman in her late teens or twenties with Graves' hyperthyroidism.

Many counts were recorded for this clonotype. The chain uses TRBV7-2 and TRBJ2-7; D may match TRBD1 or TRBD2 (6 bases each). The CDR3 contains 15 residues. In germline, CDR1 is SGHTA, CDR2 FQGNSA. Between the trimmed V and J ends, which lost 1 base and 3 bases, there was a span of 13 bases. The CDR3 bases are TGTGCCAGCAGCTTAGGCCCACAGGGACTCTACGAGCAGTACTTC. It encodes CASSLGPQGLYEQYF.

The CDR3 DNA reads as TGTGCCAGCAGTTTATACGGGACAGGGAGGTCCGCCGCTGAAGCTTTCTTT. Translation gives CASSLYGTGRSAAEAFF. The chain carries TRBV27 and TRBJ1-1; TRBD1 aligns across 9 bases. Germline loops: CDR1 MNHEY, CDR2 SMNVEV (reference sequence). Unmatched junction bases numbered 12, after V lost 1 base and J lost 6 bases. This CDR3 is built from 17 residues.

This clonotype was counted only a few times. Just one base apart from a much larger clone, this may be a read error. The chain carries TRBV6-1 and TRBJ2-1; the D is unclear. The CDR3 has 14 amino acids. Per the germline V gene, CDR1 is MNHNS and CDR2 is SASEGT. The CDR3 region is CASSLNPSGYEQSF. Written as DNA, the CDR3 is TGTGCCAGCAGTCTAAACCCGAGTGGGTATGAGCAGTCCTTC.

V and J are TRBV6-9 and TRBJ1-1; TRBD1 is a possible D gene (5 bases). This CDR3 is 15 amino acids long. The V gene lost 2 bases and the J gene lost 3 bases, with 13 bases spanning the gap. Germline V gene data show CDR1 as MNHGY and CDR2 as SVAAGI. CDR3 DNA sequence: TGTGCCAGCAGTTATCCGACAGAAACAGACACTGAAGCTTTCTTT. Protein product: CASSYPTETDTEAFF.

The CDR3 DNA sequence: TGCAGCGCCTATCGTGAGTCCCAAGAGACCCAGTACTTC. Its protein is CSAYRESQETQYF. The chain recombines TRBV20-1 with TRBJ2-5; no reliable D call. Germline V gene data show CDR1 as DFQATT and CDR2 as SNEGSKA (reference sequence). The CDR3 length is 13 residues.

This clonotype was found many times. The genes are TRBV7-2 and TRBJ1-2, with 10 positions matching TRBD1. There are 15 residues in the CDR3. With V trimmed by 4 bases and J by 6 bases, 8 bases remained unmatched. Looked up from germline, CDR1 is SGHTA and CDR2 is FQGNSA. The DNA of the CDR3 is TGTGCCAGCAGCTACCGGACAGGGGGATGGGATGGCTACACCTTC. Encoded protein: CASSYRTGGWDGYTF.

This clonotype was counted between two and nine times. The rearrangement joins TRBV4-1 to TRBJ1-2, with 8 nucleotides matching TRBD1. Per germline, CDR1 MGHRA and CDR2 YSYEKL. The CDR3 has 17 amino acids. The trim removed 8 bases at V and 8 bases at J, leaving 22 bases unmatched. CDR3 loop: CASRKVGLQGESIGYTF. Here the CDR3 DNA reads TGCGCCAGCCGGAAAGTCGGACTACAGGGGGAATCGATCGGCTACACCTTC.

The gene calls are TRBV7-2 and TRBJ1-1; no clear D. Trimming took off 4 bases at V and 7 bases at J, with 16 bases between the two ends. Germline loops: CDR1 SGHTA, CDR2 FQGNSA. The CDR3 runs 14 residues. CDR3 amino acids: CASSSNDVSGEAFF. The CDR3 nucleotides are TGTGCCAGCAGCTCGAATGACGTGAGTGGTGAAGCTTTCTTT.

This clonotype was picked up many times. The chain carries TRBV12-3 or TRBV12-4 and TRBJ2-5; 7 bases line up with TRBD2. The CDR3 is 13 amino acids. V shed 10 bases, J shed 2 bases, and the junction held 7 bases outside the gene matches. CDR3 nucleotide sequence: TGTGCCACCGGGACTACCTTTCAAGAGACCCAGTACTTC. It translates to CATGTTFQETQYF.

This clonotype was observed a handful of times. This chain joins TRBV29-1 and TRBJ1-4; a weak D match, TRBD1 (6 bases). CDR1 SQVTM and CDR2 ANQGSEA come from the germline V gene. Deletions cut 2 bases from V and 0 bases from J, with 10 bases between. The CDR3 spans 15 residues. In DNA, the CDR3 is TGCAGCGTTGAAACCAGGGGAGCAACTAATGAAAAACTGTTTTTT. Translation gives CSVETRGATNEKLFF.

This clonotype was seen repeatedly, ten times or more. CDR3 in amino acids: CASSPSGVTETQYF. The CDR3 DNA reads TGTGCCAGCAGCCCTAGCGGGGTCACCGAGACCCAGTACTTC. The chain uses TRBV9 and TRBJ2-5, with 9 bases identical to TRBD2. CDR1 and CDR2 (germline): SGDLS, YYNGEE. V dropped 4 bases and J dropped 5; count of bases not matched to a gene: 6. The CDR3 extends over 14 amino acids.

This chain uses TRBV2 with TRBJ2-5; the D gene is possibly TRBD2 (6 bases). Looked up from germline, CDR1 is SNHLY and CDR2 is FYNNEI. The CDR3 has 13 residues. V was cut by 6 bases and J by 4 bases, with 12 bases left in between. The CDR3 loop is CASRGGWSETQYF. CDR3 nucleotides: TGTGCCAGCAGGGGGGGATGGTCAGAGACCCAGTACTTC.

Points on this clonotype: A much more abundant neighbour one base away suggests this may be a read error. This chain joins TRBV6-2 or TRBV6-3 and TRBJ2-3, with 12 bases that match TRBD2. CDR1 is MNHEY and CDR2 is SVGEGT in the germline V gene. The length of the CDR3 is 20 residues. V lost 3 bases, J lost 1 base, and 14 bases stayed unmatched. CDR3 in amino acids: CASSYPPASGGAWGTDTQYF. The DNA for the CDR3 is TGTGCCAGCAGTTATCCCCCCGCTAGCGGGGGGGCCTGGGGCACAGATACGCAGTATTTT.

This chain links TRBV4-1 with TRBJ1-6; the D is unclear. Germline V CDR1 and CDR2: MGHRA, YSYEKL. The V and J ends lost 0 bases and 0 bases respectively, with 12 bases between them. This CDR3 is 18 amino acids long. In DNA, the CDR3 is TGCGCCAGCAGCCAAGATCCCGCAGTTAGCTCCTATAATTCACCCCTCCACTTT. Translation gives CASSQDPAVSSYNSPLHF.

This clonotype was recorded at least ten times. The chain uses TRBV13 and TRBJ2-2; 9 bases map to TRBD2. Looked up from germline, CDR1 is PRHDT and CDR2 is FYEKMQ (reference sequence). The ends lost 0 bases at V and 5 bases at J; junction bases unmatched: 4. The CDR3 covers 16 residues. The CDR3 sequence: CASSLGDSGRTGELFF. The CDR3 DNA follows: TGTGCCAGCAGCTTAGGCGATAGCGGGAGAACCGGGGAGCTGTTTTTT.

This clonotype was detected a few times. This chain links TRBV11-2 with TRBJ2-2, with D unresolved. CDR1 and CDR2 from the germline V gene are SGHAT and FQNNGV. Trimming removed 1 base from V and 5 bases from J, with 17 bases in between. The CDR3 loop spans 17 amino acids. The CDR3 DNA follows: TGTGCCAGCAGCTTAGTCAAATCGGCTGGCTCAACCGGGGAGCTGTTTTTT. This gives the protein CASSLVKSAGSTGELFF.

In this sample, this clonotype turned up many times. The chain combines TRBV10-3 with TRBJ2-7; 10 bases match TRBD1. V was pared by 3 bases and J by 2 bases, with 16 bases of the junction left unmatched. Germline loops: CDR1 ENHRY, CDR2 SYGVKD. CDR3 length: 19 residues. CDR3 nucleotides: TGTGCCATCAGTGAATGGGGGGACAGGGGTCTACCAGGCCCCTACGAGCAGTACTTC. It yields the protein CAISEWGDRGLPGPYEQYF.

CDR3 protein: CSARVDLAGGNEQFF. As DNA, the CDR3 is TGCAGTGCTAGAGTCGATCTAGCGGGAGGCAATGAGCAGTTCTTC. The rearrangement joins TRBV20-1 to TRBJ2-1; 11 nucleotides match TRBD2. Germline lookup yields CDR1 DFQATT and CDR2 SNEGSKA (reference sequence). V lost 1 base, J lost 6 bases, and 5 bases stayed unmatched. The CDR3 runs 15 residues.

This clonotype was observed many times. The chain has TRBV5-1 and TRBJ2-4; 7 bases agree with TRBD2. Germline V gene lookup returns CDR1 SGHRS and CDR2 YFSETQ. The junction had 7 bases not matched to a gene; V was cut back by 4 bases and J by 9 bases. CDR3 size: 13 residues. The CDR3 is CASSPGGEGIQYF. The CDR3 nucleotides are TGCGCCAGCAGCCCGGGAGGTGAGGGCATTCAGTACTTC.

This rearrangement joins TRBV28 to TRBJ1-6; D is ambiguous. Germline CDR1 MDHEN, CDR2 SYDVKM. Trimming took off 5 bases at V and 3 bases at J, with 20 bases between the two ends. The CDR3 runs to 18 residues. This chain's CDR3 is CASSPPLALRSYNSPLHF. For the CDR3, the DNA is TGTGCCAGCAGTCCCCCCCTCGCCCTAAGGAGCTATAATTCACCCCTCCACTTT. The full variable domain, completed using reference TRBV28 and TRBJ1-6, is DVKVTQSSRYLVKRTGEKVFLECVQDMDHENMFWYRQDPGLGLRLIYFSYDVKMKEKGDIPEGYSVSREKKERFSLILESASTNQTSMYLCASSPPLALRSYNSPLHFGNGTRLTVT.

The table lists this clonotype with many counts. This rearrangement joins TRBV7-2 to TRBJ1-2, with D uncertain. In germline, CDR1 is SGHTA, CDR2 FQGNSA. The V and J ends lost 5 bases and 3 bases respectively, with 13 bases between them. The CDR3 has 14 amino acids. This CDR3 reads CASSPSRPDYGYTF. The CDR3 bases are TGTGCCAGCAGCCCCTCCAGACCCGACTATGGCTACACCTTC. The full variable domain, in which reference TRBV7-2 and TRBJ1-2 provide the parts outside the CDR3, is GAGVSQSPSNKVTEKGKDVELRCDPISGHTALYWYRQSLGQGLEFLIYFQGNSAPDKSGLPSDRFSAERTGGSVSTLTIQRTQQEDSAVYLCASSPSRPDYGYTFGSGTRLTVV.

Comment on this clonotype: Being one base from a much bigger clone, this may be a read error. V usage is TRBV12-5 and J usage is TRBJ1-4, with D possibly being TRBD1 (5 bases). Germline CDR1 reads LGHNT; CDR2 reads FRNRAP. The CDR3 contains 13 residues. CDR3 sequence (DNA): TGTGCTAGTGGTTTGACAGGAGAAGAAAAACCGTTTTTT. Translating gives CASGLTGEEKPFF.

This clonotype was detected ten times or more. The CDR3 region is CSALGRTVGTQYF. CDR3 coding DNA: TGCAGTGCTTTGGGACGGACGGTGGGGACCCAGTACTTC. The rearrangement joins TRBV20-1 to TRBJ2-5; the D gene could be TRBD1 or TRBD2 (5 bases each). Between the trimmed V and J ends, which lost 5 bases and 7 bases, there was a span of 17 bases. Per germline, CDR1 DFQATT and CDR2 SNEGSKA (reference sequence). This CDR3 spans 13 amino acids.

Ten or more counts support this clonotype. V and J are TRBV18 and TRBJ1-4, with D possibly matching TRBD1 (6 bases). The ends were cut back, 10 bases at V and 0 bases at J, with 9 bases in the middle. The germline V gene encodes CDR1 KGHSH and CDR2 LQKENI. The CDR3 is 13 amino acids. CDR3 amino acids: CAIPGATNEKLFF. CDR3 coding DNA: TGTGCCATTCCAGGGGCAACTAATGAAAAACTGTTTTTT.

Many counts were recorded for this clonotype. At one of its ends the junction is not consistent with the germline gene, which may arise from a read error. The V call is TRBV5-6, the J call TRBJ2-5; no definite D call. This CDR3 comprises 11 residues. Germline values: CDR1 SGHDT, CDR2 YYEEEE. CDR3 sequence reads: CASSASSQPDF. The CDR3 nucleotides are TGTGCCAGCAGCGCGTCCTCCCAACCCGACTTC.

There are many counts of this clonotype. The J gene is TRBJ1-2, the V gene TRBV28; D is undetermined. The CDR3 is made up of 14 amino acids. Deletions cut 1 base from V and 0 bases from J, with 6 bases between. Germline CDR1 is MDHEN and CDR2 is SYDVKM. The CDR3 DNA sequence: TGTGCCAGCAGTTTATATACAGCTAACTATGGCTACACCTTC. It codes for CASSLYTANYGYTF.

In this sample, this clonotype turned up many times. The chain joins TRBV11-3 to TRBJ2-7; the match to TRBD2 covers 10 bases. V trimming: 4 bases; J trimming: 0 bases; junction bases outside the gene matches: 3. This CDR3 has 15 residues. Germline CDR1 and CDR2: SGHNT and YENEEA. The CDR3 is CASSWTSGLSYEQYF. The CDR3 DNA follows: TGTGCCAGCAGCTGGACTAGCGGTCTCTCCTACGAGCAGTACTTC.

This clonotype came up many times. V and J are TRBV28 and TRBJ1-5; a weak D match, TRBD1 (5 bases). CDR1 is MDHEN and CDR2 is SYDVKM in the germline V gene. V lost 3 bases to trimming and J lost 3 bases, with 15 bases between them. This CDR3 is built from 16 residues. The CDR3 DNA is TGTGCCAGCAGTTTGATGGACAACGAATTCAATCAGCCCCAGCATTTT. Residues: CASSLMDNEFNQPQHF.

The CDR3 DNA follows: TGTGCCAGCAGTGTTCAGGGTAGATCTGGAAACACCATATATTTT. Its protein is CASSVQGRSGNTIYF. V and J are TRBV2 and TRBJ1-3, with a possible D match to TRBD1 (5 bases). The ends were cut back, 4 bases at V and 1 base at J, with 11 bases in the middle. The length of the CDR3 is 15 residues. Looked up from germline, CDR1 is SNHLY and CDR2 is FYNNEI.

At least ten counts were recorded for this clonotype. The rearrangement uses TRBV20-1 and TRBJ1-1; 7 positions agree with TRBD1. This CDR3 has 14 residues. Trimming at V came to 3 bases and at J to 1 base, leaving 5 bases not matched to a gene. Germline loops: CDR1 DFQATT, CDR2 SNEGSKA (reference sequence). The CDR3 region has the DNA TGCAGTGCTAGGACACAGGGGAAGAACACTGAAGCTTTCTTT. This encodes CSARTQGKNTEAFF.

Many counts were recorded for this clonotype. This sequence joins TRBV10-3 and TRBJ2-5; 9 bases are shared with TRBD2. The ends lost 6 bases at V and 5 bases at J; junction bases unmatched: 4. There are 13 residues in the CDR3. Germline assignment: CDR1 ENHRY and CDR2 SYGVKD. Here the CDR3 DNA reads TGTGCCATCAGCCTAGCGGGGAGCGAGACCCAGTACTTC. It yields the protein CAISLAGSETQYF.

This clonotype was counted a few times. The gene calls are TRBV4-1 and TRBJ1-2, with 8 bases that match TRBD1. J gave up 2 bases and V 1 base, and 3 bases lay outside the gene matches. Germline CDR1 and CDR2: MGHRA and YSYEKL. The CDR3 spans 15 residues. Here the CDR3 DNA reads TGCGCCAGCAGCCAAGTCGGGACAGGCAACTATGGCTACACCTTC. Translation: CASSQVGTGNYGYTF.